The 26 T cell receptor beta chains below were found in one sample sequenced in a study of shared clonotypes between healthy human individuals (dated by TCRdb to between 2020 and 2021). Libraries were constructed by the immunoSEQ multiplex PCR assay. Drawn from immuneACCESS, this table holds only the in-frame rearrangements with V and J called that TCRdb kept. Clones are partly lost; checked studies trace under half to an unresolved V gene and leave the rest unexplained. The sample contains more than 2,000,000 clones, approximately 94% of them found a single time. The top ten clonotypes cover about 0.13% of the sample. Sample: naive CD4+ T cells sorted from blood. Explained via the paper, the cell subset or site label denotes: CD45RA+ positively selected. These receptors came from a man aged 18 to 30 in good health.

The chain links TRBV6-6 to TRBJ1-2, with 9 bases aligning to TRBD1. The CDR3 totals 14 residues. With V trimmed by 6 bases and J by 5 bases, 7 bases remained unmatched. Per germline, CDR1 MNHNY and CDR2 SVGAGI (reference sequence). The CDR3 nucleotides are TGTGCCAGCAGCCCCAGGACAGGGGAATATGGCTACACCTTC. Protein product: CASSPRTGEYGYTF.

V usage is TRBV5-1 and J usage is TRBJ1-5, with D possibly TRBD1 on 6 matching bases. V lost 4 bases and J 4 bases, leaving 9 bases between the germline ends. The CDR3 runs to 13 residues. Germline assignment: CDR1 SGHRS and CDR2 YFSETQ. CDR3 in DNA: TGCGCCAGCAGCCCGGACAGAAATCAGCCCCAGCATTTT. Protein sequence: CASSPDRNQPQHF.

This clone was counted between two and nine times. The chain recombines TRBV19 with TRBJ1-6; no reliable D call. Trimming shortened V by 5 bases and J by 7 bases, and 6 bases separated the two germline ends. CDR3 length equals 12 residues. In germline, CDR1 is LNHDA, CDR2 SQIVND (reference sequence). Here the CDR3 DNA reads TGTGCCAGTAGTTTGGGGAATTCACCCCTCCACTTT. Residues: CASSLGNSPLHF.

The chain recombines TRBV10-1 with TRBJ1-1; D not resolved. Trimming took 6 bases from V and 1 from J, leaving 15 bases between them. CDR3 length: 15 amino acids. Looked up from germline, CDR1 is WNHNN and CDR2 is SYGVQD (reference sequence). CDR3: CASSPRGDGNTEAFF. As DNA, the CDR3 is TGCGCCAGCAGCCCCAGAGGAGACGGGAACACTGAAGCTTTCTTT.

V gene TRBV6-5 combines with J gene TRBJ2-1, with D possibly TRBD2 on 6 matching bases. V lost 2 bases and J 8 bases, leaving 13 bases between the germline ends. CDR1 and CDR2 from the germline V gene are MNHEY and SVGAGI. CDR3 length: 14 residues. This chain's CDR3 is CASSYREPEDEQFF. DNA for the CDR3: TGTGCCAGCAGTTACCGGGAGCCGGAAGATGAGCAGTTCTTC.

The genes are TRBV19 and TRBJ1-6; 7 bases are shared with TRBD1. CDR1 and CDR2 (germline): LNHDA, SQIVND (reference sequence). V was pared by 5 bases and J by 6 bases, with 13 bases of the junction left unmatched. The CDR3 covers 17 residues. In DNA form, the CDR3 reads TGTGCCAGTAGTTTCGAACCCGCCGGGACAGCTAATTCACCCCTCCACTTT. This gives the protein CASSFEPAGTANSPLHF.

The chain has TRBV7-6 and TRBJ1-2; 9 bases match TRBD1. V gave up 5 bases and J gave up 5 bases; unmatched junction bases: 9. This CDR3 has 15 residues. Per the germline V gene, CDR1 is SGHVS and CDR2 is FNYEAQ. This CDR3 is CASSKSGQGQYGYTF. The CDR3 nucleotides are TGTGCCAGCAGCAAATCGGGACAGGGACAGTATGGCTACACCTTC.

DNA for the CDR3: TGTGCCAGCAGCTTTCGAGGGACAGGGTCGAACACCGGGGAGCTGTTTTTT. This translates into CASSFRGTGSNTGELFF. This rearrangement joins TRBV5-6 to TRBJ2-2, with 9 bases fitting TRBD1. Germline CDR1 reads SGHDT; CDR2 reads YYEEEE. Germline trimming cut 2 bases from V and 0 bases from J; bases unmatched to any gene: 5. There are 17 residues in the CDR3.

A word on this clone: Other DNA sequences in this specimen translate into the identical CDR3. J is TRBJ1-5 and V is TRBV7-2; no firm D call. CDR1 is SGHTA and CDR2 is FQGNSA in the germline V gene. V lost 1 base, J lost 1 base, and 5 bases lay in between. This CDR3 spans 14 amino acids. CDR3: CASSLVGSNQPQHF. As DNA, the CDR3 is TGTGCCAGCAGCTTAGTCGGGAGCAATCAGCCCCAGCATTTT.

The V gene is TRBV6-5, the J gene TRBJ1-2; possible D gene TRBD1, 6 bases. In germline, CDR1 is MNHEY, CDR2 SVGAGI. The ends were cut back, 6 bases at V and 5 bases at J, with 13 bases in the middle. The CDR3 runs 13 residues. CDR3 DNA sequence: TGTGCCAGCAGGGACAGTTCCATGTATGGCTACACCTTC. Translation gives CASRDSSMYGYTF.

CDR3 protein: CASSTSGRNYEQYF. Here the CDR3 DNA reads TGTGCCAGCTCTACTAGCGGGAGGAACTACGAGCAGTACTTC. J is TRBJ2-7 and V is TRBV2; 12 bases match TRBD2. Germline trimming cut 8 bases from V and 3 bases from J; bases unmatched to any gene: 5. CDR1 is SNHLY and CDR2 is FYNNEI in the germline V gene. This CDR3 contains 14 residues.

V is TRBV6-1 and J is TRBJ2-3; D remains unclear. Germline CDR1 is MNHNS and CDR2 is SASEGT. This CDR3 has 15 residues. Trimming removed 1 base at V and 2 bases at J, with 10 bases between. CDR3: CASSEVLTVTDTQYF. The CDR3 nucleotides read TGTGCCAGCAGTGAAGTCCTTACAGTCACAGATACGCAGTATTTT.

V gene TRBV19 combines with J gene TRBJ1-5, with D possibly being TRBD1 (5 bases). The CDR3 covers 13 residues. Trimming left V 5 bases short and J 6 bases short, with 11 bases between. Germline V CDR1 and CDR2: LNHDA, SQIVND (reference sequence). The CDR3 sequence is CASSLGVGQPQHF. The CDR3 coding sequence is TGTGCCAGTAGTTTAGGGGTTGGTCAGCCCCAGCATTTT.

The genes are TRBV28 and TRBJ2-4; the D is unclear. Per the germline V gene, CDR1 is MDHEN and CDR2 is SYDVKM. There are 13 residues in the CDR3. Trimming removed 3 bases from V and 4 bases from J, with 7 bases in between. CDR3 nucleotides: TGTGCCAGCAGTTTTAACGGAAAAAACATTCAGTACTTC. Translating gives CASSFNGKNIQYF.

The chain couples TRBV10-2 to TRBJ2-3; no firm D call. Germline V gene sequence: CDR1 WSHSY, CDR2 SAAADI. Trimming cost V 7 bases and J 2 bases, with 10 bases left between them. The CDR3 covers 13 residues. This CDR3 reads CASTARNTDTQYF. In nucleotides, the CDR3 is TGCGCCAGCACGGCAAGGAACACAGATACGCAGTATTTT.

The CDR3 region is CASSLAGAGGSGYTF. CDR3 DNA sequence: TGCGCCAGCAGCTTGGCCGGGGCAGGGGGAAGCGGCTACACCTTC. The chain employs TRBV5-1 and TRBJ1-2; 7 nucleotides align to TRBD1. From germline, CDR1 is SGHRS and CDR2 YFSETQ. This CDR3 region has 15 residues. Losses at the gene ends were 0 bases for V and 8 bases for J; bases not matched to a gene: 10. The full variable domain, completed using reference TRBV5-1 and TRBJ1-2, is KAGVTQTPRYLIKTRGQQVTLSCSPISGHRSVSWYQQTPGQGLQFLFEYFSETQRNKGNFPGRFSGRQFSNSRSEMNVSTLELGDSALYLCASSLAGAGGSGYTFGSGTRLTVV.

This sequence joins TRBV7-9 and TRBJ2-1, with 13 bases fitting TRBD2. J lost 7 bases, V lost 4 bases, and 4 bases had no gene match. The CDR3 has 15 residues. Germline CDR1 SEHNR, CDR2 FQNEAQ (reference sequence). CDR3 coding DNA: TGTGCCAGCAGCTGGACTAGCGGGGGACAAAATGAGCAGTTCTTC. Translated, it gives CASSWTSGGQNEQFF.

The chain is built from TRBV18 and TRBJ2-7; maybe TRBD2 (6 bases). Between the trimmed V and J ends, which lost 0 bases and 5 bases, there was a span of 14 bases. CDR1 is KGHSH, CDR2 LQKENI, per germline. CDR3 length equals 15 residues. Here the CDR3 DNA reads TGTGCCAGCTCACCACCGTCACTAGCATCTAACGAGCAGTACTTC. Protein sequence: CASSPPSLASNEQYF.

V usage is TRBV15 and J usage is TRBJ1-6, with no clear D. The germline V and J ends were trimmed by 2 bases and 3 bases, with 8 bases remaining between them. The germline V gene encodes CDR1 LNHNV and CDR2 YYDKDF (reference sequence). This CDR3 contains 15 residues. CDR3 amino acids: CATSRQDLYNSPLHF. As DNA, the CDR3 is TGTGCCACCAGCAGACAGGACCTCTATAATTCACCCCTCCACTTT.

The chain links TRBV30 to TRBJ2-5; D possibly corresponds to TRBD1 (6 bases). The germline CDR1 and CDR2 sequences are GTSNPN and SVGIG (reference sequence). V lost 8 bases and J 2 bases, leaving 15 bases between the germline ends. This CDR3 comprises 13 residues. The CDR3 nucleotides read TGTGCCAGAGCACAGGGCCCACAAGAGACCCAGTACTTC. This encodes CARAQGPQETQYF.

V and J are TRBV11-2 and TRBJ2-1; 12 bases are shared with TRBD2. Germline CDR1 SGHAT, CDR2 FQNNGV. V lost 5 bases, J lost 2 bases, and 4 bases stayed unmatched. The CDR3 runs to 16 residues. This chain's CDR3 is CASSRASGGAYNEQFF. The CDR3 DNA follows: TGTGCCAGCAGCCGAGCTAGCGGGGGGGCCTACAATGAGCAGTTCTTC.

The rearrangement uses TRBV5-6 and TRBJ2-2, with D possibly TRBD1 on 6 matching bases. The CDR3 loop spans 15 amino acids. The V end was cut by 6 bases, the J end by 0 bases, with 12 bases between. CDR1 is SGHDT and CDR2 is YYEEEE in the germline V gene. The CDR3: CASTVGQSNTGELFF. CDR3 in DNA: TGTGCCAGCACCGTCGGACAGTCGAACACCGGGGAGCTGTTTTTT.

The chain joins TRBV7-2 to TRBJ2-1; 9 bases fit TRBD2. The ends lost 5 bases at V and 6 bases at J; junction bases unmatched: 5. The V gene's germline CDR1 is SGHTA and CDR2 FQGNSA. The CDR3 totals 14 residues. CDR3 coding DNA: TGTGCCAGCAGCCGAGCTAGCGGGGCCAATGAGCAGTTCTTC. Its translation: CASSRASGANEQFF.

The J gene is TRBJ2-7, the V gene TRBV7-2, with 9 bases identical to TRBD1. V dropped 6 bases and J dropped 2; count of bases not matched to a gene: 8. Germline V CDR1 and CDR2: SGHTA, FQGNSA. The CDR3 spans 15 residues. CDR3 in DNA: TGTGCCAGCAGTCCAAAACAGGGGGCGGCCTACGAGCAGTACTTC. Protein: CASSPKQGAAYEQYF.

The chain employs TRBV30 and TRBJ1-2; D perhaps matches TRBD1 (6 bases). Trimming took 2 bases from V and 9 from J, leaving 28 bases between them. CDR3 size: 17 residues. The germline V gene encodes CDR1 GTSNPN and CDR2 SVGIG (reference sequence). The CDR3, as DNA: TGTGCCTGGAGTCAGCAAATGACACAGGGAGTTCTATCTCGCTACACCTTC. Its protein product is CAWSQQMTQGVLSRYTF.

The gene calls are TRBV18 and TRBJ1-2, with 11 bases aligning to TRBD1. CDR1 KGHSH and CDR2 LQKENI come from the germline V gene. The V and J ends lost 6 bases and 7 bases, in that order; junction bases with no gene match: 10. The CDR3 loop spans 15 amino acids. The CDR3 here is CASSSGQGARGGYTF. The CDR3 nucleotides are TGTGCCAGCTCCAGCGGACAGGGGGCTCGGGGTGGCTACACCTTC.